The T cell receptor (beta chain) described here comes from a study of T-cell reconstitution after alpha-beta-depleted transplantation in children. It was with unique molecular identifiers that the TCRbeta library was prepared. TCRdb recomputed calls from the PCR reads with MiXCR, one row per CDR3 protein. The profile covers 450,000 to 550,000 distinct CDR3 sequences, with about 10% appearing a single time and around 13% taken by the ten largest. This clonotype was counted a few times. There are 13 residues in the CDR3. CDR1 and CDR2 (germline): LGHNT, FRNRAP. Between the trimmed V and J ends, which lost 2 bases and 15 bases, there was a span of 16 bases.

The sample in question was PBMCs, mostly from graft donor cells, obtained 180 days after TCRalphabeta/CD19-depleted stem cell transplant. The V and J genes are TRBV12-5 and TRBJ1-4; D call uncertain. The source of this sequence is a female patient aged 2-9 years who had a stem cell transplant for aplastic anemia, so the T cells may come from the graft donor. The CDR3 nucleotides read TGTGCTAGTGGTTTGCTTCCATTAAGAGTATTGTTTTTT. The encoded protein is CASGLLPLRVLFF.